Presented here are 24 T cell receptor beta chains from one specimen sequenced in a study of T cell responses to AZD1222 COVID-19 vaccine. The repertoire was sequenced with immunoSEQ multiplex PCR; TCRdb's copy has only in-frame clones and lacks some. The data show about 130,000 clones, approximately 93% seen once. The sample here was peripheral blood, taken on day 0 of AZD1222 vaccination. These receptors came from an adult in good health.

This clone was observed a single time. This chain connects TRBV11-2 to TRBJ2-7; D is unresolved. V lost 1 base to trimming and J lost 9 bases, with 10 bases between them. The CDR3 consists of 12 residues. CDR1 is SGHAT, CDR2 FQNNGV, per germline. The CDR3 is CASSLVQIRQYF. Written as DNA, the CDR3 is TGTGCCAGCAGCTTAGTTCAGATCAGGCAGTACTTC.

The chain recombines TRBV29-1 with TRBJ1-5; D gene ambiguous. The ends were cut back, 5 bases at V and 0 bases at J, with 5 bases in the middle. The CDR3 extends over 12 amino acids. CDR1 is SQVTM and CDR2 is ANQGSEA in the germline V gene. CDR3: CSVQDSNQPQHF. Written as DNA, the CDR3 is TGCAGCGTTCAGGATAGCAATCAGCCCCAGCATTTT.

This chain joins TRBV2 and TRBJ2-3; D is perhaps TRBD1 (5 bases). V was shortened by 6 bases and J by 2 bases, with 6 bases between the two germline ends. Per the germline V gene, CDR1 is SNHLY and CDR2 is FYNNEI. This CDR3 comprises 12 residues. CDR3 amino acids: CASRQDTDTQYF. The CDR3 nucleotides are TGTGCCAGCAGACAGGACACAGATACGCAGTATTTT.

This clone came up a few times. The CDR3 DNA is TGCGCCAGCAGCGATCCGGGACAGACCAATTCACCCCTCCACTTT. As protein: CASSDPGQTNSPLHF. The V gene is TRBV5-1, the J gene TRBJ1-6; the match to TRBD1 covers 7 bases. With V trimmed by 4 bases and J by 7 bases, 8 bases remained unmatched. The CDR3 has 15 amino acids. CDR1 and CDR2 from the germline V gene are SGHRS and YFSETQ.

Here the CDR3 DNA reads TGCGCCAGCAGCTTGCCGGGACAGGGTTATCCTGAAGCTTTCTTT. Protein: CASSLPGQGYPEAFF. This sequence joins TRBV5-1 and TRBJ1-1; 9 bases map to TRBD1. Germline CDR1 is SGHRS and CDR2 is YFSETQ. J lost 6 bases, V lost 1 base, and 7 bases had no gene match. The CDR3 loop spans 15 amino acids. The full variable domain, completed using reference TRBV5-1 and TRBJ1-1, is KAGVTQTPRYLIKTRGQQVTLSCSPISGHRSVSWYQQTPGQGLQFLFEYFSETQRNKGNFPGRFSGRQFSNSRSEMNVSTLELGDSALYLCASSLPGQGYPEAFFGQGTRLTVV.

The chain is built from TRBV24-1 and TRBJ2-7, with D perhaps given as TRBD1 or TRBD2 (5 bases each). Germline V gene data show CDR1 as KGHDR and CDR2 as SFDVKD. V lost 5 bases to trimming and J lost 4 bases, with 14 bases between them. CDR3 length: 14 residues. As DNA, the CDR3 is TGTGCCACCAGTGTCCAGAACAGGAGGTACGAGCAGTACTTC. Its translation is CATSVQNRRYEQYF.

CDR3 bases: TGTGCCAGCAGCCCCGGGACTATAAGATATGGCTACACCTTC. Encoded protein: CASSPGTIRYGYTF. The chain recombines TRBV11-2 with TRBJ1-2, with D perhaps TRBD1 (5 bases). This CDR3 region has 14 residues. Germline CDR1 and CDR2: SGHAT and FQNNGV. V lost 5 bases to trimming and J lost 5 bases, with 15 bases between them. Full variable domain (remainder filled in from reference TRBV11-2 and TRBJ1-2): EAGVAQSPRYKIIEKRQSVAFWCNPISGHATLYWYQQILGQGPKLLIQFQNNGVVDDSQLPKDRFSAERLKGVDSTLKIQPAKLEDSAVYLCASSPGTIRYGYTFGSGTRLTVV.

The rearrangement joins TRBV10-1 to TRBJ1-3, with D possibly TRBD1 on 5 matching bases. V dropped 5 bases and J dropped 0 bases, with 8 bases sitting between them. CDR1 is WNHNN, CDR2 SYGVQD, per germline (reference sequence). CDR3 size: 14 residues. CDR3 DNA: TGCGCCAGCAGTATCGACAGCTCTGGAAACACCATATATTTT. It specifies CASSIDSSGNTIYF.

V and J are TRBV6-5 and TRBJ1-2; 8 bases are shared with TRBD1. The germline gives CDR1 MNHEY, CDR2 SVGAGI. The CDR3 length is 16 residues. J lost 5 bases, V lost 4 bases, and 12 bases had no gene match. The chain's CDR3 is CASSSSFGQGLYGYTF. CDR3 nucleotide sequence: TGTGCCAGCAGTTCCTCCTTCGGACAGGGCTTATATGGCTACACCTTC.

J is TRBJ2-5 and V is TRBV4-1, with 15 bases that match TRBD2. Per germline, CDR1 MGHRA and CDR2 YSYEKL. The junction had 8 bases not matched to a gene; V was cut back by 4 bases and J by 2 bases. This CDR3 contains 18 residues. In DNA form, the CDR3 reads TGCGCCAGCAGCCCCGGACTAGCGGGGGGGTCCCTTCAAGAGACCCAGTACTTC. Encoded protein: CASSPGLAGGSLQETQYF.

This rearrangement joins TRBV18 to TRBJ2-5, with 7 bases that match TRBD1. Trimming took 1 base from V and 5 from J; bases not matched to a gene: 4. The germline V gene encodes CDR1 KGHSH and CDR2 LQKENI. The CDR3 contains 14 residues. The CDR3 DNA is TGTGCCAGCTCACCACAGGGGGCCGGGGAGACCCAGTACTTC. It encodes CASSPQGAGETQYF.

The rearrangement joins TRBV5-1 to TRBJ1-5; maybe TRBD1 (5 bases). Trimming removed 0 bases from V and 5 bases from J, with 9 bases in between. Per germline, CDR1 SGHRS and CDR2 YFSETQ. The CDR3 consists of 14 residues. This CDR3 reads CASSLVGGDQPQHF. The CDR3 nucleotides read TGCGCCAGCAGCTTGGTTGGAGGGGATCAGCCCCAGCATTTT.

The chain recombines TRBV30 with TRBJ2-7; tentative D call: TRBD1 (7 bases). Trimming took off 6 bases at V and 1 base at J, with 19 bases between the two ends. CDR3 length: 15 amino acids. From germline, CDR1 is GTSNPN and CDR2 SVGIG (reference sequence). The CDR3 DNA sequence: TGTGCCTGCCGACAGGGAGGTGGCTGGTCCTACGAGCAGTACTTC. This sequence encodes CACRQGGGWSYEQYF.

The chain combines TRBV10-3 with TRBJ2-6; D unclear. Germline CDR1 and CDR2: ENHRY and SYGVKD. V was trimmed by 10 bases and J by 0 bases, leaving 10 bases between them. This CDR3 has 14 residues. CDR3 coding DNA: TGTGCCAGTAGAGATTCCTCTGGGGCCAACGTCCTGACTTTC. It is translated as CASRDSSGANVLTF.

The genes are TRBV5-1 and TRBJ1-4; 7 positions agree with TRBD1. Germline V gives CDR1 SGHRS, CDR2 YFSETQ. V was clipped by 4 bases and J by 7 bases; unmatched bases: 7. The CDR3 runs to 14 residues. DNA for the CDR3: TGCGCCAGCAGCGTGGTGGCAGGGGGTGAAAAACTGTTTTTT. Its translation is CASSVVAGGEKLFF.

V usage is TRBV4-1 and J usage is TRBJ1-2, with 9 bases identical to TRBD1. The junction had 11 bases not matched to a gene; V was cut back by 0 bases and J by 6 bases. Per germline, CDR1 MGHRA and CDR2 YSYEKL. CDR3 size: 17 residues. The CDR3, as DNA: TGCGCCAGCAGCCAAGATTCGGGACAGGGCATGTCGCATGGCTACACCTTC. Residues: CASSQDSGQGMSHGYTF.

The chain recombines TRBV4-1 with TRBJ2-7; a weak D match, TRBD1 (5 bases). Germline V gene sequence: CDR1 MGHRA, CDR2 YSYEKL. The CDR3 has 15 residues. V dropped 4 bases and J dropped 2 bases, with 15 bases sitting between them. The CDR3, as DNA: TGCGCCAGCAGCCCTTTGGCAGGGTCTACCTACGAGCAGTACTTC. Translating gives CASSPLAGSTYEQYF.

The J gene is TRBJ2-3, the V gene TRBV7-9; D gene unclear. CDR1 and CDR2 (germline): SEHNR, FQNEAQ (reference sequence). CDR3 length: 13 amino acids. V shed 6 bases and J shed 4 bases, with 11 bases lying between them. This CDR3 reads CASSFSPADTQYF. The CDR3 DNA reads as TGTGCCAGCAGTTTCTCTCCAGCAGATACGCAGTATTTT.

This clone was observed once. The CDR3: CASSLGTADTQYF. In DNA form, the CDR3 reads TGTGCCAGCAGCTTAGGAACAGCTGATACGCAGTATTTT. The genes are TRBV13 and TRBJ2-3; no clear D. The CDR3 is 13 amino acids. Per the germline V gene, CDR1 is PRHDT and CDR2 is FYEKMQ (reference sequence). Trimming cost V 0 bases and J 6 bases, with 7 bases left between them.

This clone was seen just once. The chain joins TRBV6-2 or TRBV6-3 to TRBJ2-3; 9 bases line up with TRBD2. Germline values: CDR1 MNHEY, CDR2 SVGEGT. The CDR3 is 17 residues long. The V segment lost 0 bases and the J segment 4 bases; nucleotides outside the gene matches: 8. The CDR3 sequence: CASSYSMRGGRADTQYF. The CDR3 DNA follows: TGTGCCAGCAGTTACTCGATGCGGGGGGGCCGCGCAGATACGCAGTATTTT.

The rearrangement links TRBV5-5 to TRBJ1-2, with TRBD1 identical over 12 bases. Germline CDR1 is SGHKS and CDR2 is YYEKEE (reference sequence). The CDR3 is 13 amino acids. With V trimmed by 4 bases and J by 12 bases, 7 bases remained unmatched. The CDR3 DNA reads TGTGCCAGCAGCAGGACGGGACAGGGGGCACACACCTTC. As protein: CASSRTGQGAHTF.

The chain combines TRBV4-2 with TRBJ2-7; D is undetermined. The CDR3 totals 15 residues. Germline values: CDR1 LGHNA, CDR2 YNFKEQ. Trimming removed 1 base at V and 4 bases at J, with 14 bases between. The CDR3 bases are TGTGCCAGCAGCCAAGTCTCAGACCTCGCTTACGAGCAGTACTTC. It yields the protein CASSQVSDLAYEQYF.

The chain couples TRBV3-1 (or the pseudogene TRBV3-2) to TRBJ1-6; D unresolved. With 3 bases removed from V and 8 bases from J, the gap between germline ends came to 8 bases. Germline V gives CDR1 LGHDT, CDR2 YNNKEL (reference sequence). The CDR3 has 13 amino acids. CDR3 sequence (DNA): TGTGCCAGCAGCCACGGGGATCATTCACCCCTCCACTTT. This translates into CASSHGDHSPLHF.

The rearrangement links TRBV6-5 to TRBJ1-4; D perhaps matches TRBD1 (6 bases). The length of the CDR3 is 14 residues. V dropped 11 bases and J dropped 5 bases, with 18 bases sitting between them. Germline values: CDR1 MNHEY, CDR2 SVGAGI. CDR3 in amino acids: CAAGERGGNEKLFF. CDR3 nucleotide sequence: TGTGCCGCCGGGGAGAGGGGGGGAAATGAAAAACTGTTTTTT.